What follows are 18 T cell receptor beta chains derived from one specimen sequenced in a study of shared clonotypes between healthy human individuals. The method was immunoSEQ multiplex PCR; TCRdb's version includes in-frame clones alone and lacks a portion of them. In the table there are 850,000 to 1,200,000 clones, about 76% of which are singletons. Sequenced material: memory CD4+ T cells sorted from blood. Subset: CD45RA-negative fraction. All receptors come from a young man in good health.

The chain uses TRBV18 and TRBJ2-1; a weak D match, TRBD2 (5 bases). The CDR3 totals 16 residues. The germline V and J ends were trimmed by 0 bases and 8 bases, with 17 bases remaining between them. Germline lookup yields CDR1 KGHSH and CDR2 LQKENI. This CDR3 reads CASSPPSGSTSDEQFF. The CDR3, as DNA: TGTGCCAGCTCACCACCGTCGGGGTCTACTTCGGATGAGCAGTTCTTC.

This chain joins TRBV28 and TRBJ1-2, with 8 bases aligning to TRBD1. The V and J ends lost 6 bases and 4 bases, in that order; junction bases with no gene match: 7. Germline V gene sequence: CDR1 MDHEN, CDR2 SYDVKM. The CDR3 contains 14 residues. The CDR3 DNA sequence: TGTGCCAGCAGAAGACAGGGGCCCATCTATGGCTACACCTTC. This encodes CASRRQGPIYGYTF.

The chain is built from TRBV21-1 and TRBJ2-7; the tabulated D call, TRBD1, remains unverified against the DNA. TRBV21-1 is annotated as a pseudogene. The CDR3 is made up of 14 amino acids. The chain's CDR3 is CASTRTGHPYEQYF. As DNA, the CDR3 is TGTGCCAGCACGCGGACAGGACATCCCTACGAGCAGTACTTC.

This clone was found many times. The V gene is TRBV30, the J gene TRBJ1-6; D remains unclear. V was cut by 0 bases and J by 11 bases, with 8 bases left in between. This CDR3 has 12 amino acids. Germline V gene sequence: CDR1 GTSNPN, CDR2 SVGIG (reference sequence). The CDR3 DNA follows: TGTGCCTGGAGTGTACGAGAGACACCCCTCCACTTT. Encoded protein: CAWSVRETPLHF.

The chain is built from TRBV29-1 and TRBJ1-2, with 8 bases lining up with TRBD1. Germline trimming cut 7 bases from V and 4 bases from J; bases unmatched to any gene: 8. This CDR3 comprises 13 residues. Germline-derived CDR1 and CDR2 are SQVTM and ANQGSEA. Written as DNA, the CDR3 is TGCAGCGGGTCATCAGGGGGCGGCTATGGCTACACCTTC. It translates to CSGSSGGGYGYTF.

V gene TRBV5-4 combines with J gene TRBJ2-3; 8 bases fit TRBD2. The CDR3 contains 14 residues. Unmatched junction bases numbered 4, after V lost 3 bases and J lost 4 bases. From germline, CDR1 is SGHNT and CDR2 YYREEE (reference sequence). The CDR3, as DNA: TGTGCCAGCAGCTCAATAGCGGGATCAGATACGCAGTATTTT. It translates to CASSSIAGSDTQYF.

The chain joins TRBV4-1 to TRBJ1-5; TRBD1 agrees at 9 bases. The V gene end was trimmed by 0 bases and the J gene end by 7 bases; junction bases not matched to a gene: 7. CDR3 length: 16 amino acids. Germline CDR1 MGHRA, CDR2 YSYEKL. DNA of the CDR3: TGCGCCAGCAGCCAAGATGAAACAGGGGGCCGCCAGCCCCAGCATTTT. Its translation: CASSQDETGGRQPQHF.

This clone was picked up a small number of times. This chain connects TRBV7-9 to TRBJ1-1; the D is unclear. The germline V gene has CDR1 SEHNR and CDR2 FQNEAQ (reference sequence). The CDR3 is made up of 14 amino acids. V was shortened by 3 bases and J by 2 bases, with 10 bases between the two germline ends. The DNA for the CDR3 is TGTGCCAGCAGCTTTGGACTGGGTAACACTGAAGCTTTCTTT. It translates to CASSFGLGNTEAFF.

The V call is TRBV7-2, the J call TRBJ1-5; D unclear. V lost 5 bases to trimming and J lost 3 bases, with 11 bases between them. This CDR3 is 14 amino acids long. CDR1 SGHTA and CDR2 FQGNSA come from the germline V gene. The CDR3 reads CASSMDGYNQPQHF. For the CDR3, the DNA is TGTGCCAGCAGCATGGACGGCTACAATCAGCCCCAGCATTTT.

The chain employs TRBV10-3 and TRBJ1-2; TRBD1 agrees at 8 bases. V dropped 2 bases and J dropped 7; count of bases not matched to a gene: 6. Germline CDR1 is ENHRY and CDR2 is SYGVKD. CDR3 length: 14 amino acids. The CDR3 loop is CAISESQTGAGYTF. CDR3 DNA: TGTGCCATCAGTGAGAGCCAGACAGGGGCTGGCTACACCTTC.

Details on this clone: A much larger clonotype is one base distant, so this may be a read error. The same CDR3 is also encoded by other DNA sequences in this sample. This chain links TRBV11-2 with TRBJ1-4; no firm D call. The germline V gene has CDR1 SGHAT and CDR2 FQNNGV. V lost 5 bases and J lost 0, with 7 bases in between. The CDR3 has 14 amino acids. CDR3 sequence: CASSETATNEKLFF. CDR3 coding DNA: TGTGCCAGCAGCGAGACCGCAACTAATGAAAAACTGTTTTTT.

This chain joins TRBV5-1 and TRBJ1-6; tentative D call: TRBD1 (6 bases). V lost 4 bases and J 6 bases, leaving 14 bases between the germline ends. Germline V gene lookup returns CDR1 SGHRS and CDR2 YFSETQ. CDR3 length: 15 amino acids. CDR3 protein: CASSLMTGINSPLHF. The CDR3 nucleotides read TGCGCCAGCAGCCTCATGACAGGCATTAATTCACCCCTCCACTTT.

The J gene is TRBJ2-3, the V gene TRBV9; 12 bases are shared with TRBD2. CDR1 SGDLS and CDR2 YYNGEE come from the germline V gene. This CDR3 has 16 amino acids. The trim removed 4 bases at V and 1 base at J, leaving 4 bases unmatched. For the CDR3, the DNA is TGTGCCAGCAGCTCCCGGACTAGCGGGGGCACAGATACGCAGTATTTT. Protein sequence: CASSSRTSGGTDTQYF.

This chain uses TRBV2 with TRBJ1-5; no clear D gene. The CDR3 totals 15 residues. Germline loops: CDR1 SNHLY, CDR2 FYNNEI. V was pared by 8 bases and J by 4 bases, with 18 bases between. The CDR3 DNA reads as TGTGCCAGCGGAACCGATAGGGCGGGGAATCAGCCCCAGCATTTT. Amino acids: CASGTDRAGNQPQHF.

The DNA of the CDR3 is TGTGCCAGCAGTGAATTGGGTTCCACCTACGAGCAGTACTTC. Its protein is CASSELGSTYEQYF. V is TRBV6-1 and J is TRBJ2-7, with D unresolved. Trimming shortened V by 2 bases and J by 2 bases, and 10 bases separated the two germline ends. The germline gives CDR1 MNHNS, CDR2 SASEGT. The CDR3 consists of 14 residues.

The chain is built from TRBV7-9 and TRBJ2-3, with D possibly matching TRBD1 (6 bases). CDR1 and CDR2 (germline): SEHNR, FQNEAQ (reference sequence). Between the trimmed V and J ends, which lost 7 bases and 3 bases, there was a span of 29 bases. The CDR3 has 19 residues. Here the CDR3 reads CASTIGTFLQLSLTDTQYF. The CDR3, as DNA: TGTGCCAGCACCATAGGGACATTCCTACAGTTGTCCCTTACAGATACGCAGTATTTT.

The rearrangement links TRBV29-1 to TRBJ1-1, with D hard to call. The CDR3 runs to 10 residues. The germline V and J ends were trimmed by 8 bases and 4 bases, with 8 bases remaining between them. Germline CDR1 is SQVTM and CDR2 is ANQGSEA. The CDR3 DNA follows: TGCAGCTTTAGGACCACTGAAGCTTTCTTT. Amino acids: CSFRTTEAFF.

The chain links TRBV5-1 to TRBJ2-3; D gene ambiguous. The CDR3 loop spans 14 amino acids. Germline V gene sequence: CDR1 SGHRS, CDR2 YFSETQ. V was trimmed by 2 bases and J by 3 bases, leaving 10 bases between them. The DNA for the CDR3 is TGCGCCAGCAGCTTAGAGCGAGTGACAGATACGCAGTATTTT. Protein product: CASSLERVTDTQYF.